A single sample gave rise to the 5 T cell receptor beta chains below, sequenced in a study of blood T cell repertoires in COVID-19 (dated by TCRdb to about 2020). Library preparation employed the immunoSEQ multiplex PCR assay. TCRdb provides this immuneACCESS table in a form limited to in-frame rearrangements. Some clones are lacking; in checked studies, under half of them reflect an unresolved V gene, and why the rest are absent is not known. For this sample there are 200,000 to 300,000 clones; more than 75% appear just once. Roughly 2% of the sample is held by the ten biggest clonotypes. The specimen was PBMCs or T cells enriched from blood (not recorded which). The receptors were sampled from a woman in her fifties or sixties who had recovered from COVID-19.

This chain uses TRBV5-5 with TRBJ2-7; D perhaps matches TRBD2 (5 bases). CDR3 length equals 11 residues. Trimming took off 2 bases at V and 7 bases at J, with 7 bases between the two ends. The germline V gene has CDR1 SGHKS and CDR2 YYEKEE (reference sequence). CDR3 in amino acids: CASSFLAEQYF. In DNA, the CDR3 is TGTGCCAGCAGCTTCCTAGCTGAGCAGTACTTC. Looking up the rest from reference TRBV5-5 and TRBJ2-7 gives the full variable domain: DAGVTQSPTHLIKTRGQQVTLRCSPISGHKSVSWYQQVLGQGPQFIFQYYEKEERGRGNFPDRFSARQFPNYSSELNVNALLLGDSALYLCASSFLAEQYFGPGTRLTVT.

Comments on this clone: The sample contains more than one DNA sequence encoding this CDR3. The chain uses TRBV11-3 and TRBJ1-6, with D perhaps matching TRBD1 (5 bases). The CDR3 is 15 amino acids. CDR1 and CDR2 (germline): SGHNT, YENEEA. The germline V and J ends were trimmed by 6 bases and 7 bases, with 16 bases remaining between them. This CDR3 is CASSVRYSGNSPLHF. CDR3 in DNA: TGTGCCAGCAGTGTACGATACTCAGGGAATTCACCCCTCCACTTT.

This chain connects TRBV5-4 to TRBJ2-3; 9 nucleotides line up with TRBD2. The V gene end was trimmed by 4 bases and the J gene end by 5 bases; junction bases not matched to a gene: 17. Germline CDR1 SGHNT, CDR2 YYREEE (reference sequence). The CDR3 is made up of 18 amino acids. The CDR3 nucleotides read TGTGCCAGCAGCCCGGCCCCATTGGGCGGGGGGGCCGGAGATACGCAGTATTTT. As protein: CASSPAPLGGGAGDTQYF.

The gene calls are TRBV7-2 and TRBJ2-1; maybe TRBD2 (5 bases). Trimming pared 3 bases from V and 0 bases from J, leaving 12 bases between. In germline, CDR1 is SGHTA, CDR2 FQGNSA. The CDR3 has 16 residues. The CDR3 spells CASSFRRSFSYNEQFF. Written as DNA, the CDR3 is TGTGCCAGCAGCTTTAGGAGGTCCTTCTCCTACAATGAGCAGTTCTTC.

The chain uses TRBV4-3 and TRBJ1-6; possible D gene TRBD1, 6 bases. CDR3 length: 18 residues. Trimming took 1 base from V and 5 from J, leaving 18 bases between them. The germline CDR1 and CDR2 sequences are LGHNA and YSLEER. CDR3 in DNA: TGCGCCAGCAGCCAAGTCTGGGGGCTCGGGGTCAATAATTCACCCCTCCACTTT. This translates into CASSQVWGLGVNNSPLHF.